A single sample gave rise to the 25 T cell receptor beta chains below, sequenced in a study of T cells in Graves' hyperthyroidism and ophthalmopathy. Using RNA transcripts as the source, TCR beta CDR3 regions were amplified. A first-round RT-PCR of the TCR CDR3 used the HTBI primer set. TCRdb independently ran MiXCR on the multiplex PCR reads; one entry per CDR3 protein. The data show 350,000 to 400,000 distinct CDR3 sequences, with under 20% seen just once and about 3.7% held by the top ten. The sample was blood. Receptors originate from a woman aged 18-29 years with Graves' hyperthyroidism.

The table lists this clonotype with many counts. Here the CDR3 DNA reads TGCAGTGCCCACGGGCTAGCGGGGGTCTACGAGCAGTACTTC. It translates to CSAHGLAGVYEQYF. This sequence joins TRBV20-1 and TRBJ2-7; the match to TRBD2 covers 10 bases. Losses at the gene ends were 6 bases for V and 3 bases for J; bases not matched to a gene: 8. CDR1 DFQATT and CDR2 SNEGSKA come from the germline V gene (reference sequence). The CDR3 is 14 amino acids.

This clonotype was counted at least ten times. This rearrangement joins TRBV29-1 to TRBJ2-5; 9 bases fit TRBD2. The ends lost 2 bases at V and 0 bases at J; junction bases unmatched: 4. This CDR3 spans 15 amino acids. Germline V gene lookup returns CDR1 SQVTM and CDR2 ANQGSEA. The CDR3 coding sequence is TGCAGCGTTGAACCGCTAGCGGGATACCAAGAGACCCAGTACTTC. This sequence encodes CSVEPLAGYQETQYF.

This clonotype was counted at least ten times. The V and J genes are TRBV7-3 and TRBJ1-1; D call uncertain. Trimming pared 1 base from V and 6 bases from J, leaving 12 bases between. CDR1 SGHTA and CDR2 FQGTGA come from the germline V gene. CDR3 length equals 14 residues. The DNA of the CDR3 is TGTGCCAGCAGCTTAAGACGGGTCAGCCCTGAAGCTTTCTTT. It encodes CASSLRRVSPEAFF.

The table lists this clonotype with many counts. The rearrangement joins TRBV10-3 to TRBJ2-6, with 11 bases matching TRBD1. CDR1 and CDR2 from the germline V gene are ENHRY and SYGVKD. V lost 6 bases, J lost 2 bases, and 9 bases stayed unmatched. The CDR3 is made up of 18 amino acids. CDR3 residues: CAISREGQGAAGANVLTF. As DNA, the CDR3 is TGTGCCATCAGCCGGGAAGGACAGGGGGCAGCTGGGGCCAACGTCCTGACTTTC.

Ten or more counts support this clonotype. The rearrangement joins TRBV12-3 or TRBV12-4 to TRBJ2-7; tentatively, D is TRBD1 or TRBD2 (6 bases each). There are 14 residues in the CDR3. V gave up 6 bases and J gave up 3 bases, with 15 bases separating them. This chain's CDR3 is CASREGGGYYEQYF. The CDR3 DNA reads as TGTGCCAGCAGAGAGGGGGGCGGATACTACGAGCAGTACTTC.

This clonotype was detected ten times or more. This rearrangement joins TRBV7-9 to TRBJ1-5, with D unresolved. The CDR3 covers 14 residues. The germline gives CDR1 SEHNR, CDR2 FQNEAQ (reference sequence). The V gene lost 5 bases and the J gene lost 0 bases, with 8 bases spanning the gap. The CDR3 protein is CASSRDPSNQPQHF. Here the CDR3 DNA reads TGTGCCAGCAGCCGAGATCCTAGCAATCAGCCCCAGCATTTT.

This clonotype was seen at least ten times. The rearrangement links TRBV12-3 or TRBV12-4 to TRBJ1-5, with a possible D match to TRBD1 (5 bases). V gave up 3 bases and J gave up 4 bases, with 10 bases separating them. This CDR3 is built from 14 residues. DNA of the CDR3: TGTGCCAGCAGTTTGGGGGTGCTTAATCAGCCCCAGCATTTT. The encoded protein is CASSLGVLNQPQHF.

The table lists this clonotype with many counts. V is TRBV15 and J is TRBJ1-2; 8 nucleotides align to TRBD1. CDR1 and CDR2 (germline): LNHNV, YYDKDF (reference sequence). The junction had 2 bases not matched to a gene; V was cut back by 3 bases and J by 2 bases. The CDR3 consists of 14 residues. CDR3 protein: CATSRDRENYGYTF. CDR3 DNA: TGTGCCACCAGCAGGGACAGGGAGAACTATGGCTACACCTTC. Full variable domain (rest looked up from reference TRBV15 and TRBJ1-2): DAMVIQNPRYQVTQFGKPVTLSCSQTLNHNVMYWYQQKSSQAPKLLFHYYDKDFNNEADTPDNFQSRRPNTSFCFLDIRSPGLGDTAMYLCATSRDRENYGYTFGSGTRLTVV.

This clonotype has more than one count but fewer than ten. The J gene is TRBJ2-7, the V gene TRBV28; unclear D gene. This CDR3 is built from 12 residues. V was shortened by 1 base and J by 2 bases, with 3 bases between the two germline ends. Germline V gene sequence: CDR1 MDHEN, CDR2 SYDVKM. The CDR3 region has the DNA TGTGCCAGCAGTTTATTCGCCTACGAGCAGTACTTC. Its protein is CASSLFAYEQYF.

This clonotype was seen repeatedly, ten times or more. The rearrangement uses TRBV12-3 or TRBV12-4 and TRBJ1-1; D is ambiguous. This CDR3 has 12 amino acids. V lost 0 bases and J 10 bases, leaving 9 bases between the germline ends. The CDR3: CASSLAGQGAFF. CDR3 nucleotides: TGTGCCAGCAGTTTAGCGGGCCAAGGAGCTTTCTTT.

This chain uses TRBV5-1 with TRBJ1-1; D is uncertain. The germline CDR1 and CDR2 sequences are SGHRS and YFSETQ. The V end was cut by 4 bases, the J end by 6 bases, with 10 bases between. The length of the CDR3 is 12 residues. Here the CDR3 reads CASSVDVAEAFF. As DNA, the CDR3 is TGCGCCAGCAGCGTCGATGTCGCTGAAGCTTTCTTT.

This clonotype was picked up many times. DNA of the CDR3: TGCAGTGCCCCAGGACAAAACACCGGGGAGCTGTTTTTT. It encodes CSAPGQNTGELFF. This sequence joins TRBV20-1 and TRBJ2-2; D might be TRBD1 (5 bases). V lost 6 bases and J lost 2, with 10 bases in between. Germline-derived CDR1 and CDR2 are DFQATT and SNEGSKA (reference sequence). CDR3 length: 13 residues.

To note about this clonotype: This may be a read error, as it is one base from a much larger clone. This chain uses TRBV20-1 with TRBJ1-5; 7 bases line up with TRBD1. This CDR3 has 16 amino acids. V lost 0 bases and J lost 6; bases outside the gene matches: 11. The V gene's germline CDR1 is DFQATT and CDR2 SNEGSKA (reference sequence). In DNA, the CDR3 is TGCAGTGCTAGAGACCCTACAGGGGACAACGGTCAGCCCCAGCATTTT. This encodes CSARDPTGDNGQPQHF.

This clonotype came up many times. The rearrangement uses TRBV20-1 and TRBJ2-5; 10 bases align to TRBD1. V gave up 2 bases and J gave up 5 bases; unmatched junction bases: 14. CDR1 is DFQATT and CDR2 is SNEGSKA in the germline V gene (reference sequence). This CDR3 comprises 17 residues. The CDR3 is CSARSSTGGTVGETQYF. DNA of the CDR3: TGCAGTGCTAGATCCTCGACAGGGGGCACGGTGGGGGAGACCCAGTACTTC.

This clonotype was counted ten times or more. The CDR3: CASGWSGETGELFF. CDR3 nucleotides: TGTGCTAGTGGTTGGAGCGGGGAGACCGGGGAGCTGTTTTTT. The chain employs TRBV12-5 and TRBJ2-2; 7 bases match TRBD2. The trim removed 4 bases at V and 5 bases at J, leaving 4 bases unmatched. The CDR3 covers 14 residues. Germline V lookup: CDR1 LGHNT, CDR2 FRNRAP.

This clonotype was counted many times. This chain links TRBV24-1 with TRBJ1-5; no clear D gene. The ends were cut back, 3 bases at V and 1 base at J, with 0 bases in the middle. Germline assignment: CDR1 KGHDR and CDR2 SFDVKD. The CDR3 totals 12 residues. CDR3 nucleotide sequence: TGTGCCACCAGTGATAGCAATCAGCCCCAGCATTTT. As protein: CATSDSNQPQHF.

This clonotype was seen a few times. The chain has TRBV12-3 or TRBV12-4 and TRBJ1-1; TRBD1 might be the D (5 bases). CDR3 length: 15 amino acids. Deletions cut 6 bases from V and 8 bases from J, with 22 bases between. The CDR3 here is CASSFGGTQVAEAFF. The CDR3, as DNA: TGTGCCAGCAGCTTCGGGGGAACACAGGTGGCGGAAGCTTTCTTT.

This chain connects TRBV6-2 or TRBV6-3 to TRBJ2-7; weak D call: TRBD2 (5 bases). Germline CDR1 MNHEY, CDR2 SVGEGT. V was pared by 2 bases and J by 2 bases, with 16 bases between. The length of the CDR3 is 16 residues. CDR3 sequence (DNA): TGTGCCAGCAGTTACGGACCGGGGTCGGACCCCTACGAGCAGTACTTC. Its translation is CASSYGPGSDPYEQYF.

This clonotype was seen at least ten times. The V call is TRBV6-4, the J call TRBJ2-7; no firm D call. Germline CDR1 and CDR2: MRHNA and SNTAGT. The germline V and J ends were trimmed by 11 bases and 6 bases, with 17 bases remaining between them. This CDR3 contains 12 residues. The CDR3 coding sequence is TGTGCCGGTAAGCCGGTCCGTTCCGAGCAGTACTTC. This codes for CAGKPVRSEQYF.

This clonotype was seen ten or more times. The chain is built from TRBV28 and TRBJ1-1; no clear D. CDR1 and CDR2 from the germline V gene are MDHEN and SYDVKM. The V and J ends lost 10 bases and 1 base respectively, with 13 bases between them. The CDR3 covers 13 residues. CDR3 loop: CAIIEPENTEAFF. Here the CDR3 DNA reads TGTGCCATTATAGAGCCGGAGAACACTGAAGCTTTCTTT.

This clonotype was seen repeatedly, ten times or more. The gene calls are TRBV12-3 or TRBV12-4 and TRBJ2-7; the D gene is possibly TRBD1 (6 bases). Trimming took off 3 bases at V and 4 bases at J, with 13 bases between the two ends. The CDR3 has 14 amino acids. The CDR3 coding sequence is TGTGCCAGCAGTTTCGGAACAGGGAAATACGAGCAGTACTTC. Its translation is CASSFGTGKYEQYF.

This rearrangement joins TRBV24-1 to TRBJ2-5; 8 nucleotides align to TRBD1. V was clipped by 6 bases and J by 4 bases; unmatched bases: 6. The CDR3 loop spans 14 amino acids. Germline V gene lookup returns CDR1 KGHDR and CDR2 SFDVKD. The CDR3 protein is CATSHSGTGETQYF. In DNA, the CDR3 is TGTGCCACCAGTCATTCCGGGACAGGAGAGACCCAGTACTTC.

This clonotype was recorded at least ten times. J is TRBJ1-1 and V is TRBV5-1; 10 nucleotides align to TRBD1. The CDR3 is 13 residues long. Germline CDR1 is SGHRS and CDR2 is YFSETQ. Trimming took 5 bases from V and 5 from J; bases not matched to a gene: 3. The CDR3 coding sequence is TGCGCCAGCAGATGGGACAGGGGTACTGAAGCTTTCTTT. Translation: CASRWDRGTEAFF. Full variable domain (rest looked up from reference TRBV5-1 and TRBJ1-1): KAGVTQTPRYLIKTRGQQVTLSCSPISGHRSVSWYQQTPGQGLQFLFEYFSETQRNKGNFPGRFSGRQFSNSRSEMNVSTLELGDSALYLCASRWDRGTEAFFGQGTRLTVV.

The chain recombines TRBV28 with TRBJ1-3; D gene unclear. V lost 3 bases to trimming and J lost 9 bases, with 12 bases between them. Germline V CDR1 and CDR2: MDHEN, SYDVKM. This CDR3 comprises 13 residues. This CDR3 is CASSFRVLSTIYF. CDR3 coding DNA: TGTGCCAGCAGTTTCCGAGTCTTGTCCACCATATATTTT.

Only a few counts were recorded for this clonotype. The chain recombines TRBV12-3 or TRBV12-4 with TRBJ2-7, with 8 bases lining up with TRBD2. The CDR3 sequence is 12 residues long. Germline trimming cut 8 bases from V and 2 bases from J; bases unmatched to any gene: 2. The CDR3 protein is CASRGGAYEQYF. DNA for the CDR3: TGTGCCAGCCGGGGGGGGGCCTACGAGCAGTACTTC.